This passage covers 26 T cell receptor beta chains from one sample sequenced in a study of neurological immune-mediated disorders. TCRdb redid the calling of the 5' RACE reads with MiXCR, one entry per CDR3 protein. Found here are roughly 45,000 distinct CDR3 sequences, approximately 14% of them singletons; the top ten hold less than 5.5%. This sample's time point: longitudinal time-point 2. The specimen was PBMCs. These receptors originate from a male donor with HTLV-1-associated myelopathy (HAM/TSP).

For the CDR3, the DNA is TGCAGCGTTGAAGGGACTCGCAGGGGCTCCTACAATGAGCAGTTCTTC. The encoded protein is CSVEGTRRGSYNEQFF. This chain uses TRBV29-1 with TRBJ2-1, with TRBD1 as a possible D gene (6 bases). V was shortened by 1 base and J by 0 bases, with 13 bases between the two germline ends. From germline, CDR1 is SQVTM and CDR2 ANQGSEA. The CDR3 spans 16 residues.

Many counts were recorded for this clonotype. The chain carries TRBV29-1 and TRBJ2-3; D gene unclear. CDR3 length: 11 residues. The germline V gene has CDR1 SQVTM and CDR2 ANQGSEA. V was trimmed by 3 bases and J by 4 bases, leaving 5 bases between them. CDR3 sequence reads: CSVDVSDTQYF. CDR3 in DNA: TGCAGCGTTGACGTTTCAGATACGCAGTATTTT.

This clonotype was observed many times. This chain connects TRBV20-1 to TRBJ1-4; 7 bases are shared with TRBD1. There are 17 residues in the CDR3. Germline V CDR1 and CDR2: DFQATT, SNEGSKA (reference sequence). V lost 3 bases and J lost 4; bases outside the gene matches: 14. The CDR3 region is CSASGDKTGAVNEKLFF. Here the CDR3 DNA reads TGCAGTGCTAGTGGGGATAAAACAGGGGCCGTTAATGAAAAACTGTTTTTT.

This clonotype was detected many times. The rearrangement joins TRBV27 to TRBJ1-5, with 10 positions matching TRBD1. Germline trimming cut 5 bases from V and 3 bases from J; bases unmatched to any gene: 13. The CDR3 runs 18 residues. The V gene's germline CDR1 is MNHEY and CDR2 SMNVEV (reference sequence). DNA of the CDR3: TGTGCCAGCAGTCCTAACCCGGGGGACAGGGGTTACAATCAGCCCCAGCATTTT. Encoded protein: CASSPNPGDRGYNQPQHF.

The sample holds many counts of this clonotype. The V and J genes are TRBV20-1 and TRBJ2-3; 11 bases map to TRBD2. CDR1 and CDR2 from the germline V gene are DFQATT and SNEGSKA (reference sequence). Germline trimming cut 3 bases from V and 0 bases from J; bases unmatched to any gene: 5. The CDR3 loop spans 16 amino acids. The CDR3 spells CSASTSGGYSTDTQYF. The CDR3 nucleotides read TGCAGTGCTAGTACTAGCGGGGGATATAGCACAGATACGCAGTATTTT.

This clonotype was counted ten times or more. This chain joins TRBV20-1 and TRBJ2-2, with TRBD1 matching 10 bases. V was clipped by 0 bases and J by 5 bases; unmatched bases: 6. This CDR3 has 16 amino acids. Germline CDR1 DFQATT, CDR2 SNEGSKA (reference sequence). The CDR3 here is CSARDRRQGATGELFF. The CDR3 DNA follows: TGCAGTGCTAGAGATAGGAGACAGGGGGCGACCGGGGAGCTGTTTTTT.

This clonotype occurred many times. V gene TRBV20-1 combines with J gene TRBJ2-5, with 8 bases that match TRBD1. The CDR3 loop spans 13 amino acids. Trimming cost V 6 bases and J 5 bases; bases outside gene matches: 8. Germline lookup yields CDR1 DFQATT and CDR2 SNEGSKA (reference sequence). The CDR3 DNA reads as TGCAGTGCCTCCCAGGGGGCTACGGAGACCCAGTACTTC. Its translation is CSASQGATETQYF.

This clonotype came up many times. The CDR3 reads CASSRRGGETQYF. The DNA for the CDR3 is TGCGCCAGCAGTCGAAGGGGGGGGGAGACCCAGTACTTC. V gene TRBV10-2 combines with J gene TRBJ2-5; D may be TRBD2 (7 bases). There are 13 residues in the CDR3. V was trimmed by 5 bases and J by 5 bases, leaving 12 bases between them. CDR1 and CDR2 from the germline V gene are WSHSY and SAAADI.

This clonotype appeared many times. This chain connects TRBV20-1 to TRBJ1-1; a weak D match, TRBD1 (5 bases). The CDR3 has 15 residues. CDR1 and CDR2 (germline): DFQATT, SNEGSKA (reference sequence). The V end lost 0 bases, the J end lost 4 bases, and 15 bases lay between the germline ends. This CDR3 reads CSARDPWQGGTEAFF. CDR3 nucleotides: TGCAGTGCTAGAGATCCATGGCAGGGAGGCACTGAAGCTTTCTTT.

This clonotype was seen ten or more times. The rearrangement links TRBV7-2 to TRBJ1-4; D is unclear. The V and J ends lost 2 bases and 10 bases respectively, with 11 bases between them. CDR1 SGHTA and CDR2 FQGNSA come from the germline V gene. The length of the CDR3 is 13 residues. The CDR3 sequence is CASSLKLQAKLFF. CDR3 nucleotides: TGTGCCAGCAGCTTAAAGTTGCAGGCAAAACTGTTTTTT.

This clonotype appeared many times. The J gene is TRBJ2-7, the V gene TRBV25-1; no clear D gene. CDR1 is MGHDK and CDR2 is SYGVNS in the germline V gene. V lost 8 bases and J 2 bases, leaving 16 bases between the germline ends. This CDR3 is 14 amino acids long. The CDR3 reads CASAPNSNPYEQYF. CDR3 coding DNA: TGTGCCAGCGCCCCCAACAGCAACCCCTACGAGCAGTACTTC.

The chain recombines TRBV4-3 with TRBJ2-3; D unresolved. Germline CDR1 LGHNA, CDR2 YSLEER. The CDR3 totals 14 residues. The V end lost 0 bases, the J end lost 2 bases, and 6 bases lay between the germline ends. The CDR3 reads CASSQDLNTDTQYF. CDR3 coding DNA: TGCGCCAGCAGCCAAGATCTCAACACAGATACGCAGTATTTT.

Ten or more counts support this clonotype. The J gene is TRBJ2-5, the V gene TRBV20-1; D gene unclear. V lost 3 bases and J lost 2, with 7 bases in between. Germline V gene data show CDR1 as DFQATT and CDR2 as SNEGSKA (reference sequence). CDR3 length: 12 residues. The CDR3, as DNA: TGCAGTGCTAGTCCTGGACAAGAGACCCAGTACTTC. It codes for CSASPGQETQYF.

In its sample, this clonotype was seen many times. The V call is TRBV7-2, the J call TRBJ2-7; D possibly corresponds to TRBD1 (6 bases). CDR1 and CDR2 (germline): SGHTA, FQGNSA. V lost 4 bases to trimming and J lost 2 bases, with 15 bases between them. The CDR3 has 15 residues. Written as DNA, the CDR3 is TGTGCCAGCAGCTCTGAGACAGGAGTTACCTACGAGCAGTACTTC. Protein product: CASSSETGVTYEQYF.

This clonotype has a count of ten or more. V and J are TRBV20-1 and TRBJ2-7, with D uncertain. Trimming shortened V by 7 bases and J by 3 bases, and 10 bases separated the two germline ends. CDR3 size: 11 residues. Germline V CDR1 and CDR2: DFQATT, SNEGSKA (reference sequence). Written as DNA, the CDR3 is TGCAGTGTGCTGGACGGCTACGAGCAGTACTTC. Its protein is CSVLDGYEQYF.

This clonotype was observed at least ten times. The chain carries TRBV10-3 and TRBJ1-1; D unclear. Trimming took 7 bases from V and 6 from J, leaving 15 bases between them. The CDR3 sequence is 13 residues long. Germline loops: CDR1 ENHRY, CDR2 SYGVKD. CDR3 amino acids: CAIIGRPGSEAFF. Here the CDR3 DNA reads TGTGCCATCATCGGACGTCCGGGGTCTGAAGCTTTCTTT.

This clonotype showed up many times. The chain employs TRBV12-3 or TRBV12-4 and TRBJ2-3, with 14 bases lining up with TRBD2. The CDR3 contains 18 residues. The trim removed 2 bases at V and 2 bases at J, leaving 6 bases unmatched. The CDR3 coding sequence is TGTGCCAGCAGTTTACGACTAGCGGGGGGGCGTTTCACAGATACGCAGTATTTT. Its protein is CASSLRLAGGRFTDTQYF.

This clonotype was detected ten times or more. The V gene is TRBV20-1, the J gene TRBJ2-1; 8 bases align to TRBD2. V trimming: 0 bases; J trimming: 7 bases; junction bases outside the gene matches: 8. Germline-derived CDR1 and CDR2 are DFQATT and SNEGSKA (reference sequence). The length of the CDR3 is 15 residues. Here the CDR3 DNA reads TGCAGTGCTAGAGATAGGCGGGGGGCCGGGAATGAGCAGTTCTTC. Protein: CSARDRRGAGNEQFF.

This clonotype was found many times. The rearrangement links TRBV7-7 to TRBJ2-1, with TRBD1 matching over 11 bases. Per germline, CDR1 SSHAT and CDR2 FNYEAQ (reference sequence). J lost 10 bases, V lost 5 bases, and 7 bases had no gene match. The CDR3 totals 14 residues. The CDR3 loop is CASSAPGQGAEQFF. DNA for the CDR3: TGTGCCAGCAGCGCCCCCGGACAGGGGGCGGAGCAGTTCTTC.

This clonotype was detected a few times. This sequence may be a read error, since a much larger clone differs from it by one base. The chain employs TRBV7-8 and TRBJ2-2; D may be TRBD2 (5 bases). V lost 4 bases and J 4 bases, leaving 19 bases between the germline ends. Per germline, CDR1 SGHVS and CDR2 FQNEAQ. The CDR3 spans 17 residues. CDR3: CASSSRGVMERTGELFF. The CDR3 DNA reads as TGTGCCAGCAGCTCCCGGGGAGTGATGGAACGCACCGGGGAGCTGTTTTTT.

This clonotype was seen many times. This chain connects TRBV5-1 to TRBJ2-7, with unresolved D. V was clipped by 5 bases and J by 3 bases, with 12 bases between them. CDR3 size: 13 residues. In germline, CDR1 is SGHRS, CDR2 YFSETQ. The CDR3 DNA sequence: TGCGCCAGCAGGGCTTGGACGGACTACGAGCAGTACTTC. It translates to CASRAWTDYEQYF.

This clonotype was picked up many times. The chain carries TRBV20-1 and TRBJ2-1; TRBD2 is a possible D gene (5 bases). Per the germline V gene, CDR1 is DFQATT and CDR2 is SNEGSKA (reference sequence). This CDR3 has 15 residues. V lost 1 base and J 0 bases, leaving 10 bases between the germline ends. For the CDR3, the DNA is TGCAGTGCTAGAGCAAGGACTCGCTCCTACAATGAGCAGTTCTTC. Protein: CSARARTRSYNEQFF.

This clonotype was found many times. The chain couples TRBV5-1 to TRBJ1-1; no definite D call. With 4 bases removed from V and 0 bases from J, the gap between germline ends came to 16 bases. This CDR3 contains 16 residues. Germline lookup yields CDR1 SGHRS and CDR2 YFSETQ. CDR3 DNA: TGCGCCAGCAGCGAATCCTCTTGGATACTGAACACTGAAGCTTTCTTT. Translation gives CASSESSWILNTEAFF. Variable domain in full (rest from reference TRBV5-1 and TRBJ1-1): KAGVTQTPRYLIKTRGQQVTLSCSPISGHRSVSWYQQTPGQGLQFLFEYFSETQRNKGNFPGRFSGRQFSNSRSEMNVSTLELGDSALYLCASSESSWILNTEAFFGQGTRLTVV.

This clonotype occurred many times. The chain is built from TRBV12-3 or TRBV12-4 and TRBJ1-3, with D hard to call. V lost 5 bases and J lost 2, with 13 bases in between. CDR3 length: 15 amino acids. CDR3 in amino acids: CASSPQPRTGNTIYF. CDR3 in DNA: TGTGCCAGCAGTCCCCAACCTAGAACTGGAAACACCATATATTTT.

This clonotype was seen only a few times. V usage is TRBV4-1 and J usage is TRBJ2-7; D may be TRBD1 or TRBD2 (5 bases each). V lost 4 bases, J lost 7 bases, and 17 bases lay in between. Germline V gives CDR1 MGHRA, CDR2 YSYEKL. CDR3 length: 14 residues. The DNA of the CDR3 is TGCGCCAGCAGCCGCACATGGGGGAAGGAAGAGCAGTACTTC. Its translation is CASSRTWGKEEQYF.

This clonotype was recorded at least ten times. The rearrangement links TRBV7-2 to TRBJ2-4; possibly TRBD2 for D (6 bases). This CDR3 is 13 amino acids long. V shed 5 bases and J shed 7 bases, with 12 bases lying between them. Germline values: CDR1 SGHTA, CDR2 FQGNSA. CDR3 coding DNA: TGTGCCAGCAGCCATCCTGGGGGGAACATTCAGTACTTC. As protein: CASSHPGGNIQYF.